These T cell receptor beta chains were read from a single sample in a study of shared clonotypes between healthy human individuals. Profiled with immunoSEQ multiplex PCR; TCRdb holds only in-frame clones, not every one. The table has about 1.5 million clones, under 99% seen once. The sample was naive CD4+ T cells sorted from blood. The receptors were gathered from a man aged 30 to 39 in good health. CDR3s include the opening cysteine and the closing phenylalanine or tryptophan. The D gene is left open where the match is weak. Clone size appears in some rows only: once, few, many, or a class for an expanded clone.

V gene	clone size	CDR3 length	J gene	D gene	CDR3 protein	CDR3 DNA
TRBV6-5	NA	15	TRBJ2-3	TRBD2	CASSYRLARGDTQYF	TGTGCCAGCAGTTATAGACTAGCGAGGGGGGATACGCAGTATTTT
TRBV7-7	NA	13	TRBJ2-5	NA	CASSLDRRETQYF	TGTGCCAGCAGCTTAGACAGGAGGGAGACCCAGTACTTC
TRBV5-1	NA	14	TRBJ2-7	TRBD1	CASSGQGGSYEQYF	TGCGCCAGCAGCGGACAGGGGGGGTCCTACGAGCAGTACTTC
TRBV11-1	NA	15	TRBJ2-7	TRBD2	CASTPQRERSYEQYF	TGTGCCAGCACTCCCCAGCGGGAGAGGTCCTACGAGCAGTACTTC
TRBV7-2	NA	13	TRBJ2-2	TRBD1	CASSYRGHGELFF	TGTGCCAGCAGCTACAGGGGTCACGGGGAGCTGTTTTTT
TRBV5-1	NA	16	TRBJ2-1	NA	CASSFNAILGYNEQFF	TGCGCCAGCAGCTTCAACGCGATTCTGGGTTACAATGAGCAGTTCTTC
TRBV7-9	NA	12	TRBJ1-2	NA	CASSLRGDGYTF	TGTGCCAGCAGCTTACGGGGGGATGGCTACACCTTC
TRBV29-1	once	14	TRBJ2-6	NA	CSVTGGTGANVLTF	TGCAGCGTGACTGGGGGAACCGGGGCCAACGTCCTGACTTTC
TRBV7-8	NA	16	TRBJ2-6	NA	CASSLDALSGANVLTF	TGTGCCAGCAGCTTAGACGCTCTATCTGGGGCCAACGTCCTGACTTTC
TRBV6-1	NA	15	TRBJ2-1	NA	CASSPTLANYNEQFF	TGTGCCAGCAGTCCAACGCTAGCGAACTACAATGAGCAGTTCTTC
TRBV6-1	NA	22	TRBJ2-3	TRBD2	CASSEAGSPLWGGRGFIDTQYF	TGTGCCAGCAGTGAAGCAGGGAGTCCTCTTTGGGGCGGGAGGGGCTTCATAGATACGCAGTATTTT
TRBV7-6	NA	15	TRBJ1-1	NA	CASSLQGPPRTEAFF	TGTGCCAGCAGCTTGCAAGGACCCCCGAGGACTGAAGCTTTCTTT
TRBV5-1	NA	13	TRBJ2-1	NA	CASSLRPINEQFF	TGCGCCAGCAGCCTGCGGCCAATCAATGAGCAGTTCTTC
TRBV18	NA	13	TRBJ1-2	NA	CASSNVGPDGYTF	TGTGCCAGCTCAAACGTGGGTCCCGATGGCTACACCTTC
TRBV29-1	NA	11	TRBJ1-3	NA	CSGWVGNTIYF	TGCAGCGGCTGGGTGGGAAACACCATATATTTT
TRBV7-3	NA	14	TRBJ1-1	NA	CASSPSPVNTEAFF	TGTGCCAGCAGCCCCTCCCCAGTGAACACTGAAGCTTTCTTT
TRBV6-5	NA	14	TRBJ1-1	NA	CASSYSTVNTEAFF	TGTGCCAGCAGTTACTCGACAGTTAACACTGAAGCTTTCTTT
TRBV19	once	14	TRBJ2-7	TRBD1	CASSIRGNIYEQYF	TGTGCCAGTAGTATCAGGGGGAATATCTACGAGCAGTACTTC
TRBV18	NA	13	TRBJ2-1	TRBD2	CASSRLAGGEQFF	TGTGCCAGCTCACGACTAGCGGGAGGTGAGCAGTTCTTC
TRBV18	NA	16	TRBJ1-2	TRBD1	CASSPGQGARNYGYTF	TGTGCCAGCTCACCAGGACAGGGGGCTCGGAACTATGGCTACACCTTC
TRBV5-1	NA	14	TRBJ1-2	NA	CASSPTPADYGYTF	TGCGCCAGCAGCCCTACACCCGCGGACTATGGCTACACCTTC
TRBV25-1	NA	15	TRBJ2-3	NA	CASSEVGAPYDTQYF	TGTGCCAGCAGTGAGGTGGGAGCCCCATACGATACGCAGTATTTT
TRBV29-1	once	14	TRBJ2-1	NA	CSVGTGRSYNEQFF	TGCAGCGTTGGTACAGGGAGGTCCTACAATGAGCAGTTCTTC
TRBV5-1	NA	14	TRBJ2-5	NA	CASSYTSSGETQYF	TGCGCCAGCAGCTACACTAGTTCGGGAGAGACCCAGTACTTC
TRBV28	NA	16	TRBJ2-2	TRBD2	CASSLLAGAGTGELFF	TGTGCCAGCAGTTTGTTAGCGGGAGCGGGAACCGGGGAGCTGTTTTTT
TRBV6-1	NA	15	TRBJ1-1	NA	CASSENRGFGAEAFF	TGTGCCAGCAGTGAAAATCGAGGGTTTGGCGCTGAAGCTTTCTTT
TRBV9	once	15	TRBJ2-1	NA	CASSVAVTGYNEQFF	TGTGCCAGCAGCGTAGCTGTGACAGGCTACAATGAGCAGTTCTTC
TRBV29-1	NA	17	TRBJ2-1	TRBD1	CSVDGYRTGGYYNEQFF	TGCAGCGTTGATGGCTACCGGACAGGGGGTTACTACAATGAGCAGTTCTTC
TRBV5-1	few	17	TRBJ2-2	TRBD1	CASSLAATGGGTGELFF	TGCGCCAGCAGCTTGGCCGCGACAGGGGGCGGGACCGGGGAGCTGTTTTTT
TRBV5-1	NA	17	TRBJ2-2	TRBD1	CASSLGDRGRSTGELFF	TGCGCCAGCAGCTTGGGGGACAGGGGGCGGAGCACCGGGGAGCTGTTTTTT
TRBV7-9	NA	14	TRBJ2-7	TRBD2	CASSLLSGRYEQYF	TGTGCCAGCAGCTTACTTAGCGGGAGGTACGAGCAGTACTTC
TRBV5-1	NA	13	TRBJ2-7	NA	CASSLIGTYEQYF	TGCGCCAGCAGCTTGATCGGTACCTACGAGCAGTACTTC
TRBV5-1	NA	15	TRBJ1-2	TRBD1	CASSSRDSLPRGYTF	TGCGCCAGCAGCTCCCGGGACAGCCTACCGAGAGGCTACACCTTC